What follows is one T cell receptor (beta chain) and its context. Germline lookup yields CDR1 SGHAT and CDR2 FQNNGV. The CDR3 contains 18 residues. With 2 bases removed from V and 1 base from J, the gap between germline ends came to 18 bases. This sample was included in a study of blood T cell repertoires in COVID-19. About the study: PBMCs, B-cell-depleted T cells, or T cells were the source of the cDNA or gDNA that made up the material.

The method was immunoSEQ multiplex PCR; TCRdb's version includes in-frame clones alone and lacks a portion of them. The table shows about 210,000 clones, with around 83% occurring only once. The sequence derives from a woman in her 50s with acute or convalescent COVID-19. The sample comprised peripheral blood. The chain has TRBV11-2 and TRBJ1-3; D may be TRBD1 (5 bases). Written as DNA, the CDR3 is TGTGCCAGCAGCTTACCCCCCGTGGGGGGTAGGTCTGGAAACACCATATATTTT. Translation gives CASSLPPVGGRSGNTIYF.